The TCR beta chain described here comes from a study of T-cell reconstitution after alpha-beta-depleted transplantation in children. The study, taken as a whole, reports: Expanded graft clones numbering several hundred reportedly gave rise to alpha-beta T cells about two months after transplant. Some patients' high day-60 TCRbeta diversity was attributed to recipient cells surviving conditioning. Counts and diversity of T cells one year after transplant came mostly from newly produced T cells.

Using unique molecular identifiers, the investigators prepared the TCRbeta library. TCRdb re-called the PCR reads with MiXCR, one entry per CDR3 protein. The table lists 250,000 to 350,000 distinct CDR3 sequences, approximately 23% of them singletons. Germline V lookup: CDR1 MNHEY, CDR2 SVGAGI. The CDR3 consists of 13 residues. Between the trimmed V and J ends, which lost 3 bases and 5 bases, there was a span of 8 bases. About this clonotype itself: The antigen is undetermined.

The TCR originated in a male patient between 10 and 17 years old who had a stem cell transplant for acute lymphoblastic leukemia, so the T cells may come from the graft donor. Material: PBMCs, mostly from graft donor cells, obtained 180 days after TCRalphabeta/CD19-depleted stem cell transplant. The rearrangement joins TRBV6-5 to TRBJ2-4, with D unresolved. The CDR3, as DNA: TGTGCCAGCAGTTATTTGGGTGAAAACATTCAGTACTTC. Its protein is CASSYLGENIQYF.